The entry below gives a single T cell receptor (beta chain) sequence along with its context. The antigen remains undetermined. Germline loops: CDR1 SGDLS, CDR2 YYNGEE. The ends lost 4 bases at V and 8 bases at J; junction bases unmatched: 10. There are 15 residues in the CDR3. This record belongs to a study of radiotherapy plus CTLA-4 blockade in lung cancer. Turning to the study itself: Patients showed objective responses in about 20% of cases, and disease control was achieved by 31%. Whole-study findings and limits: Reported findings show early blood T cell clone dynamics, with interferon-beta, best predicted response. TCR clones of tumor origin grew in blood after radiotherapy plus ipilimumab.

Measured with immunoSEQ multiplex PCR; TCRdb has only the in-frame clones, and not every one. In the table there are roughly 50,000 clones, 88% of which are singletons. This rearrangement joins TRBV9 to TRBJ2-1, with 9 bases identical to TRBD1. This clonotype originated in a human donor with non-small cell lung cancer whose response to radiotherapy plus ipilimumab could not be evaluated. This specimen was peripheral blood, taken from a patient treated with radiotherapy plus ipilimumab. CDR3 bases: TGTGCCAGCAGCCCACCCGGGACAGGGTCAGATGAGCAGTTCTTC. It specifies CASSPPGTGSDEQFF. Using reference TRBV9 and TRBJ2-1 for the parts outside the CDR3, the full variable domain is DSGVTQTPKHLITATGQRVTLRCSPRSGDLSVYWYQQSLDQGLQFLIQYYNGEERAKGNILERFSAQQFPDLHSELNLSSLELGDSALYFCASSPPGTGSDEQFFGPGTRLTVL.